The clone carrying this T cell receptor (beta chain) has just one count. Its target is not known. The data originate from a study of T cell responses to AZD1222 COVID-19 vaccine. This CDR3 comprises 14 residues. Losses at the gene ends were 4 bases for V and 8 bases for J; bases not matched to a gene: 5. Germline CDR1 reads KGHSH; CDR2 reads LQKENI. Study-level findings and limits: Baseline serology detected seropositivity in only six AZD1222 recipients.

Profiling relied on immunoSEQ multiplex PCR, and the TCRdb table lists in-frame clones only, not all of them. The sample carries some 200,000 clones, approximately 90% recorded once. The V and J genes are TRBV18 and TRBJ2-1, with 10 nucleotides matching TRBD1. Source: peripheral blood, taken 28 days after the second AZD1222 dose. The TCR originated in an adult who received the AZD1222 COVID-19 vaccine. This CDR3 is CASSRETGGYEQFF. The CDR3 DNA is TGTGCCAGCTCACGTGAGACAGGGGGCTATGAGCAGTTCTTC.